This T cell receptor (beta chain) was documented in a study of control samples from healthy donors and cancer patients. This CDR3 comprises 17 residues. The V gene's germline CDR1 is LNHDA and CDR2 SQIVND (reference sequence). Trimming at V came to 0 bases and at J to 6 bases, leaving 10 bases not matched to a gene. Measured with immunoSEQ multiplex PCR; TCRdb has only the in-frame clones, and not every one. This table holds 100,000 to 150,000 clones, roughly 92% found once. What was sequenced was blood. The receptor's source is a man between 18 and 35 years old in good health. The chain recombines TRBV19 with TRBJ2-5, with 10 bases matching TRBD2. This chain's CDR3 is CASSIDLSGGGLKTQYF. CDR3 sequence (DNA): TGTGCCAGTAGTATAGATCTGAGCGGGGGGGGTCTAAAGACCCAGTACTTC.